The T cell receptor (beta chain) under discussion was sequenced for a study of regulatory T cells in long-lasting Graves disease. The study, taken as a whole, reports: TRBV28, TRBJ1-2 and TRBJ2-5 were segments that persistent disease favored.

Construction of TCR beta libraries relied on iRepertoire HTBI primers and on Arm-PCR targeting CDR3 regions. Study processing details: Spanning all samples, the identified segments comprised 60 to 70 TRBV and about 13 TRBJ. From the multiplex PCR reads, TCRdb called clonotypes with MiXCR, one entry per CDR3 protein. TCRdb's processing, not the authors' own work, is the source of the V and J calls. The sample carries fewer than 450,000 distinct CDR3 sequences, 20% recorded once. Time point given: persistent/refractory GD, antithyroid drugs over 5 years with positive TRAb. Making the TCR library involved RNA that had been extracted from PBMCs. The guidelines of the American Thyroid Association were the basis for diagnosing Graves' disease. Patients came through an endocrinology department, and that department was in Xi'an, China. The CDR3 spans 17 residues. The V gene's germline CDR1 is MNHNS and CDR2 SASEGT. V was clipped by 3 bases and J by 2 bases, with 14 bases between them.

This clonotype was observed a handful of times. Its matching antigen is unknown. The source of this sequence is a female donor with Graves disease. V is TRBV6-1 and J is TRBJ1-6, with D perhaps matching TRBD1 (6 bases). The starting material was peripheral blood mononuclear cells (PBMCs), obtained when the disease was refractory, from a patient treated with antithyroid drugs. The CDR3 region has the DNA TGTGCCAGCAGTGACAGGGGCCCCGGGGCCTATAATTCACCCCTCCACTTT. Its protein product is CASSDRGPGAYNSPLHF.